A single sample is the source of the 19 T cell receptor beta chains below, sequenced in a study of OX40 agonist ivuxolimab in advanced cancers. The repertoire was sequenced with immunoSEQ multiplex PCR; TCRdb's copy has only in-frame clones and lacks some. The sample shows more than 25,000 clones, more than 70% of them seen only once. Material: CD4+ or CD8+ T cells sorted from blood, obtained in a trial of the OX40 agonist ivuxolimab. The receptors derive from an adult with an advanced solid tumor such as melanoma, head and neck, liver or kidney cancer.

The chain joins TRBV6-4 to TRBJ2-1; the match to TRBD2 covers 13 bases. The germline V gene encodes CDR1 MRHNA and CDR2 SNTAGT. With V trimmed by 4 bases and J by 5 bases, 2 bases remained unmatched. This CDR3 comprises 15 residues. Here the CDR3 DNA reads TGTGCCAGCAGTGTCGGGACTAGCGGGAACAATGAGCAGTTCTTC. Translating it yields CASSVGTSGNNEQFF.

Note on this clone: The same CDR3 can be traced to other DNA sequences in this sample. This rearrangement joins TRBV28 to TRBJ2-2; the D gene is possibly TRBD2 (6 bases). Per the germline V gene, CDR1 is MDHEN and CDR2 is SYDVKM. Deletions cut 7 bases from V and 7 bases from J, with 13 bases between. This CDR3 has 13 amino acids. The chain's CDR3 is CASNAGGHGELFF. The CDR3 nucleotides read TGTGCCAGCAATGCAGGAGGGCACGGGGAGCTGTTTTTT.

The chain is built from TRBV27 and TRBJ2-1; D is possibly TRBD2 (5 bases). Trimming removed 3 bases at V and 6 bases at J, with 12 bases between. The CDR3 has 14 residues. Per the germline V gene, CDR1 is MNHEY and CDR2 is SMNVEV (reference sequence). The CDR3: CASSLNPAGNEQFF. The CDR3, as DNA: TGTGCCAGCAGTTTGAACCCGGCGGGCAATGAGCAGTTCTTC.

Remarks on this clone: The germline gene is not matched at one end of the junction; a read error may be the cause. The chain carries TRBV27 and TRBJ2-3; D not resolved. The CDR3 spans 14 residues. Germline loops: CDR1 MNHEY, CDR2 SMNVEV (reference sequence). The CDR3 sequence is CTSSLGSWGDTQYF. In DNA, the CDR3 is TGTACCAGCAGTTTGGGTTCTTGGGGAGATACGCAGTATTTT.

V usage is TRBV5-1 and J usage is TRBJ1-4; possibly TRBD1 for D (6 bases). The CDR3 sequence is 16 residues long. In germline, CDR1 is SGHRS, CDR2 YFSETQ. Trimming left V 2 bases short and J 2 bases short, with 13 bases between. The CDR3 DNA reads as TGCGCCAGCAGCTTAAACAGGGCCCTGACTAATGAAAAACTGTTTTTT. Translating it yields CASSLNRALTNEKLFF. The full variable domain, completed using reference TRBV5-1 and TRBJ1-4, is KAGVTQTPRYLIKTRGQQVTLSCSPISGHRSVSWYQQTPGQGLQFLFEYFSETQRNKGNFPGRFSGRQFSNSRSEMNVSTLELGDSALYLCASSLNRALTNEKLFFGSGTQLSVL.

The J gene is TRBJ1-2, the V gene TRBV6-4; D is unresolved. The CDR3 covers 12 residues. Germline assignment: CDR1 MRHNA and CDR2 SNTAGT. The ends were cut back, 2 bases at V and 5 bases at J, with 6 bases in the middle. The CDR3 loop is CASSDVSYGYTF. The CDR3 nucleotides are TGTGCCAGCAGTGACGTCAGTTATGGCTACACCTTC.

V gene TRBV7-9 combines with J gene TRBJ2-3; D not resolved. This CDR3 has 13 residues. Germline CDR1 is SEHNR and CDR2 is FQNEAQ (reference sequence). V lost 4 bases to trimming and J lost 5 bases, with 10 bases between them. CDR3: CASSSTRGDTQYF. CDR3 bases: TGTGCCAGCAGCTCGACGCGTGGAGATACGCAGTATTTT.

The chain joins TRBV12-5 to TRBJ2-5; TRBD2 agrees at 8 bases. V trimming: 7 bases; J trimming: 4 bases; junction bases outside the gene matches: 14. Germline-derived CDR1 and CDR2 are LGHNT and FRNRAP. The CDR3 length is 16 residues. CDR3 sequence reads: CASVLHGTSLLETQYF. CDR3 DNA sequence: TGTGCTAGTGTCTTGCATGGGACTAGTCTTTTAGAGACCCAGTACTTC. The variable domain in full, with the rest retrieved from reference TRBV12-5 and TRBJ2-5, is DARVTQTPRHKVTEMGQEVTMRCQPILGHNTVFWYRQTMMQGLELLAYFRNRAPLDDSGMPKDRFSAEMPDATLATLKIQPSEPRDSAVYFCASVLHGTSLLETQYFGPGTRLLVL.

For this clone: Its ends do not fully match the called genes, so a read error is possible. This CDR3 is also generated by other DNA sequences in the sample. The rearrangement uses TRBV15 and TRBJ1-4; 7 positions match TRBD1. The CDR3 has 15 amino acids. CDR1 LNHNV and CDR2 YYDKDF come from the germline V gene (reference sequence). CDR3 region: CATSRGRGGGEKLFF. The CDR3 nucleotides read TGTGCCACCAGCAGGGGGAGGGGAGGGGGCGAAAAACTGTTCTTT.

The chain links TRBV5-5 to TRBJ2-5; 15 bases match TRBD2. The germline gives CDR1 SGHKS, CDR2 YYEKEE (reference sequence). J gave up 5 bases and V 4 bases, and 3 bases lay outside the gene matches. This CDR3 is built from 15 residues. DNA for the CDR3: TGTGCCAGCAGCCGGACTAGCGGGAGGGGGGAGACCCAGTACTTC. The encoded protein is CASSRTSGRGETQYF.

The chain employs TRBV7-9 and TRBJ2-7; D ambiguous. The V gene lost 7 bases and the J gene lost 6 bases, with 13 bases spanning the gap. CDR1 SEHNR and CDR2 FQNEAQ come from the germline V gene (reference sequence). The CDR3 runs to 12 residues. CDR3 sequence (DNA): TGTGCCAGCACCCTTGGGATCGGCGAGCAGTACTTC. Translating it yields CASTLGIGEQYF.

V and J are TRBV7-9 and TRBJ2-7, with 7 bases aligning to TRBD2. The CDR3 extends over 15 amino acids. Germline V lookup: CDR1 SEHNR, CDR2 FQNEAQ (reference sequence). After removal of 5 bases from V and 3 bases from J, the junction contained 10 bases not matched to a gene. The CDR3 DNA reads TGTGCCAGCAGCCTCCCCAAGCGGGATAACTACGAGCAGTACTTC. Translated: CASSLPKRDNYEQYF.

The chain recombines TRBV21-1 with TRBJ2-7; TRBD2, the table's D call, was not compared with the DNA. TRBV21-1 is a listed pseudogene. The CDR3 sequence is 17 residues long. The CDR3 protein is CASSKVDQSSGSYEQYF. DNA for the CDR3: TGTGCCAGCAGCAAAGTAGACCAGTCTAGCGGGAGTTACGAGCAGTACTTC.

The V call is TRBV9, the J call TRBJ2-1, with 7 positions matching TRBD2. V shed 0 bases and J 2 bases; nucleotides not matched to a gene: 2. The CDR3 has 15 amino acids. CDR1 and CDR2 from the germline V gene are SGDLS and YYNGEE. CDR3 nucleotide sequence: TGTGCCAGCAGCGTAGACGGGAGGCCCTACAATGAGCAGTTCTTC. Amino acids: CASSVDGRPYNEQFF.

This clone has just one count. The chain uses TRBV5-3 and TRBJ2-7; no definite D call. TRBV5-3 is treated as an ORF (open reading frame) with a function not yet certain. The CDR3 sequence is 15 residues long. V was cut by 2 bases and J by 0 bases, with 12 bases left in between. For the CDR3, the DNA is TGTGCCAGAAGCTTCTTAAGGGAAAGCTCCTACGAGCAGTACTTC. It encodes CARSFLRESSYEQYF.

The CDR3 coding sequence is TGCGCCAGCAGCCAGGCGGGACTCGGCTATGGCTACACCTTC. Protein: CASSQAGLGYGYTF. This chain connects TRBV4-1 to TRBJ1-2; D might be TRBD1 (5 bases). The germline V gene has CDR1 MGHRA and CDR2 YSYEKL. Trimming shortened V by 3 bases and J by 4 bases, and 12 bases separated the two germline ends. This CDR3 is 14 amino acids long.

V gene TRBV6-1 combines with J gene TRBJ2-1; TRBD1 is a possible D gene (5 bases). This CDR3 region has 13 residues. V was shortened by 1 base and J by 5 bases, with 6 bases between the two germline ends. CDR1 and CDR2 (germline): MNHNS, SASEGT. CDR3 DNA: TGTGCCAGCAGTGAAGGGGGCCACAATGAGCAGTTCTTC. Amino acid sequence: CASSEGGHNEQFF.

V is TRBV7-9 and J is TRBJ2-5; D might be TRBD1 (6 bases). Germline V gene data show CDR1 as SEHNR and CDR2 as FQNEAQ (reference sequence). Trimming shortened V by 5 bases and J by 3 bases, and 19 bases separated the two germline ends. The CDR3 is made up of 16 amino acids. CDR3 DNA: TGTGCCAGCAGCATCCGGGACAACCTCTCGGAAGAGACCCAGTACTTC. It translates to CASSIRDNLSEETQYF.

The chain has TRBV7-9 and TRBJ2-7; D is unresolved. V lost 5 bases and J lost 0, with 8 bases in between. The CDR3 is made up of 13 amino acids. Per the germline V gene, CDR1 is SEHNR and CDR2 is FQNEAQ (reference sequence). CDR3 sequence: CASSPPHSYEQYF. In DNA, the CDR3 is TGTGCCAGCAGCCCCCCGCACTCCTACGAGCAGTACTTC.